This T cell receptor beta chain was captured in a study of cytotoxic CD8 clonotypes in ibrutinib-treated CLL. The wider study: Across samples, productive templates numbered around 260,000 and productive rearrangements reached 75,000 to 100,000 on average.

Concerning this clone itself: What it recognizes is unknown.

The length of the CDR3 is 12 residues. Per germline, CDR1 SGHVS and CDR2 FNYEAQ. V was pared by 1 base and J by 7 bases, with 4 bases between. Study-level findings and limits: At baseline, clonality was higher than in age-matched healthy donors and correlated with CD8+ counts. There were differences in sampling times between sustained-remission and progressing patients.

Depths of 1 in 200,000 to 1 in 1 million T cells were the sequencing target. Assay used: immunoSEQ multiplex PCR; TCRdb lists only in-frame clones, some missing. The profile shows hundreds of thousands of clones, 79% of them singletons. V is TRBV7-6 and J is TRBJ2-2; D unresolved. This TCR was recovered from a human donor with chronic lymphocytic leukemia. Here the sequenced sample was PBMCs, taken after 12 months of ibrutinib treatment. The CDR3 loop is CASSLDGGELFF. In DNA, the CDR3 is TGTGCCAGCAGCTTAGATGGCGGGGAGCTGTTTTTT. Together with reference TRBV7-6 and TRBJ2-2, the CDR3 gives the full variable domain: GAGVSQSPRYKVTKRGQDVALRCDPISGHVSLYWYRQALGQGPEFLTYFNYEAQQDKSGLPNDRFSAERPEGSISTLTIQRTEQRDSAMYRCASSLDGGELFFGEGSRLTVL.